This TCR beta chain appears in the sequencing data of a study of cytomegalovirus exposure and HLA in healthy donors. Study results and limitations: Through in vitro validation, a few CMV-associated chains were shown to be specific for CMV antigens. Fewer than 200 TCR beta chains were listed as cytomegalovirus-associated. Equally common other TCR beta chains were less clonally expanded than HLA-associated ones, a later analysis found.

Donors sampled were nominally healthy, though unrecorded immune exposures were likely. Vbeta (60) and Jbeta (13) primers were used in the PCR. Sequenced by immunoSEQ multiplex PCR; TCRdb stores in-frame clones only, minus some. The sample records 160,000 or so clones, approximately 80% being singletons. Turning to this clone: The antigen is not known.

The CDR3 sequence is 15 residues long. V dropped 4 bases and J dropped 0; count of bases not matched to a gene: 7. The germline gives CDR1 SGHNT, CDR2 YYREEE (reference sequence). This TCR was recovered from a man under 40 in good health and CMV-seronegative. The sequenced sample was PBMCs. The chain has TRBV5-4 and TRBJ2-7, with TRBD1 identical over 7 bases. CDR3 loop: CASSRPGTDSYEQYF. The CDR3 nucleotides are TGTGCCAGCAGCCGGCCCGGGACAGACTCCTACGAGCAGTACTTC.